These 17 T cell receptor beta chains came from one sample sequenced in a study of CD8 T cells in ankylosing spondylitis. MiXCR, applied by TCRdb to the 5' RACE reads, yields one record per CDR3 protein. This table has 250,000 to 400,000 distinct CDR3 sequences, 9.5% to 13% appearing once. Specimen: blood, either unsorted or a sorted T cell fraction (not recorded which). The receptors were gathered from a female donor with ankylosing spondylitis or in good health (not recorded which).

The sample holds a few counts of this clonotype. V usage is TRBV20-1 and J usage is TRBJ2-7; D gene uncertain. The ends were cut back, 3 bases at V and 5 bases at J, with 11 bases in the middle. This CDR3 is built from 12 residues. The V gene's germline CDR1 is DFQATT and CDR2 SNEGSKA (reference sequence). This CDR3 is CSASPNFDEQYF. In DNA, the CDR3 is TGCAGTGCTAGTCCCAACTTTGACGAGCAGTACTTC.

This clonotype has ten or more counts. The chain recombines TRBV7-6 with TRBJ2-3; a weak D match, TRBD2 (5 bases). Germline CDR1 reads SGHVS; CDR2 reads FNYEAQ. Deletions cut 3 bases from V and 0 bases from J, with 10 bases between. The CDR3 runs to 15 residues. CDR3 residues: CASSLSGPSTDTQYF. CDR3 coding DNA: TGTGCCAGCAGCTTGAGCGGACCTAGCACAGATACGCAGTATTTT.

The J gene is TRBJ2-2, the V gene TRBV20-1; 9 nucleotides align to TRBD1. The CDR3 loop spans 16 amino acids. Germline V lookup: CDR1 DFQATT, CDR2 SNEGSKA (reference sequence). The trim removed 0 bases at V and 4 bases at J, leaving 6 bases unmatched. The CDR3 DNA follows: TGCAGTGCTAGAGATAAGGGGACAGGGCGCACCGGGGAGCTGTTTTTT. It specifies CSARDKGTGRTGELFF.

The table lists this clonotype with many counts. V is TRBV20-1 and J is TRBJ2-3; D perhaps matches TRBD2 (7 bases). Germline CDR1 is DFQATT and CDR2 is SNEGSKA (reference sequence). The CDR3 runs 16 residues. The V and J ends lost 6 bases and 4 bases respectively, with 23 bases between them. The CDR3 bases are TGCAGTGCCGGGGAGCGACGGGGGGCGGTGGCAGATACGCAGTATTTT. Its protein is CSAGERRGAVADTQYF.

This chain links TRBV18 with TRBJ1-5; no definite D call. The V end lost 2 bases, the J end lost 3 bases, and 8 bases lay between the germline ends. CDR1 and CDR2 (germline): KGHSH, LQKENI. This CDR3 region has 14 residues. The CDR3 bases are TGTGCCAGCTCACCAACACAGTCCAATCAGCCCCAGCATTTT. It codes for CASSPTQSNQPQHF.

This clonotype appeared many times. The genes are TRBV20-1 and TRBJ2-1, with no clear D. Trimming took 4 bases from V and 7 from J, leaving 11 bases between them. In germline, CDR1 is DFQATT, CDR2 SNEGSKA (reference sequence). This CDR3 comprises 12 residues. The CDR3 reads CSANGVANEQFF. The CDR3, as DNA: TGCAGTGCTAACGGAGTCGCAAATGAGCAGTTCTTC.

This clonotype appeared many times. The chain recombines TRBV7-6 with TRBJ2-7; 7 nucleotides align to TRBD2. CDR1 is SGHVS, CDR2 FNYEAQ, per germline. The trim removed 1 base at V and 7 bases at J, leaving 1 base unmatched. CDR3 size: 12 residues. CDR3 DNA: TGTGCCAGCAGCTTAGAAGCGGGAGAGCAGTACTTC. This sequence encodes CASSLEAGEQYF.

This clonotype was counted at least ten times. The gene calls are TRBV7-2 and TRBJ2-3; 9 nucleotides line up with TRBD2. Germline CDR1 SGHTA, CDR2 FQGNSA. J lost 1 base, V lost 0 bases, and 11 bases had no gene match. This CDR3 spans 19 amino acids. The CDR3: CASSLARPSGISRTDTQYF. Here the CDR3 DNA reads TGTGCCAGCAGCTTAGCGCGTCCTAGCGGGATCTCTCGCACAGATACGCAGTATTTT.

This clonotype was found many times. The J gene is TRBJ2-4, the V gene TRBV5-5; 7 bases are shared with TRBD1. CDR1 and CDR2 (germline): SGHKS, YYEKEE (reference sequence). This CDR3 has 14 amino acids. The V gene end was trimmed by 4 bases and the J gene end by 6 bases; junction bases not matched to a gene: 7. The CDR3 bases are TGTGCCAGCAGCGATGGTAACAGGGGAAACATTCAGTACTTC. Encoded protein: CASSDGNRGNIQYF.

The genes are TRBV6-1 and TRBJ1-2; the match to TRBD1 covers 10 bases. The CDR3 contains 14 residues. In germline, CDR1 is MNHNS, CDR2 SASEGT. With 7 bases clipped from V and 6 bases from J, the junction kept 8 bases outside the gene matches. CDR3 sequence: CASTAGTGVDGYTF. CDR3 sequence (DNA): TGTGCCAGCACCGCCGGGACAGGGGTGGATGGCTACACCTTC.

This clonotype was detected a few times. The chain couples TRBV19 to TRBJ2-1, with 14 bases fitting TRBD2. Trimming at V came to 10 bases and at J to 9 bases, leaving 11 bases not matched to a gene. There are 15 residues in the CDR3. The germline gives CDR1 LNHDA, CDR2 SQIVND (reference sequence). This CDR3 reads CATRGTSGRRGEQFF. The DNA for the CDR3 is TGTGCCACAAGGGGGACTAGCGGGAGAAGAGGTGAGCAGTTCTTC.

This clonotype was detected ten times or more. The J gene is TRBJ2-2, the V gene TRBV4-2, with TRBD2 identical over 8 bases. CDR3 length: 18 residues. V dropped 1 base and J dropped 6; count of bases not matched to a gene: 13. From germline, CDR1 is LGHNA and CDR2 YNFKEQ. Here the CDR3 reads CASSQGTDGRVKPGELFF. CDR3 bases: TGTGCCAGCAGCCAAGGTACTGACGGGAGGGTCAAGCCCGGGGAGCTGTTTTTT.

This clonotype was observed many times. V gene TRBV12-3 or TRBV12-4 combines with J gene TRBJ1-1; TRBD1 is a possible D gene (6 bases). The CDR3 consists of 13 residues. V gave up 5 bases and J gave up 3 bases, with 10 bases separating them. The CDR3: CASSHRADTEAFF. The CDR3 region has the DNA TGTGCCAGCAGTCACAGGGCTGACACTGAAGCTTTCTTT.

This clonotype was seen only once. The chain joins TRBV7-9 to TRBJ2-7; the D is unclear. Per the germline V gene, CDR1 is SEHNR and CDR2 is FQNEAQ (reference sequence). The CDR3 contains 17 residues. Deletions cut 6 bases from V and 5 bases from J, with 26 bases between. CDR3 nucleotides: TGTGCCAGCAGTATTGTAGCCGAGAAATCAAAGAGGAACGAGCAGTACTTC. Its translation: CASSIVAEKSKRNEQYF.

At least ten counts were recorded for this clonotype. The chain is built from TRBV3-1 and TRBJ2-3; 11 bases match TRBD2. Per the germline V gene, CDR1 is LGHDT and CDR2 is YNNKEL (reference sequence). V shed 4 bases, J shed 0 bases, and the junction held 3 bases outside the gene matches. CDR3 length equals 16 residues. CDR3 sequence (DNA): TGTGCCAGCAGCCCGACTAGCGGGACCAGCACAGATACGCAGTATTTT. It yields the protein CASSPTSGTSTDTQYF.

In its sample, this clonotype was seen many times. The J gene is TRBJ2-1, the V gene TRBV5-1, with 9 nucleotides matching TRBD2. The CDR3 has 13 amino acids. The V gene's germline CDR1 is SGHRS and CDR2 YFSETQ. Trimming at V came to 3 bases and at J to 6 bases, leaving 1 base not matched to a gene. The CDR3 protein is CASSSRGGNEQFF. CDR3 DNA: TGCGCCAGCAGCTCGCGGGGGGGCAATGAGCAGTTCTTC.

This clonotype came up many times. This chain joins TRBV6-2 or TRBV6-3 and TRBJ2-1, with 10 nucleotides matching TRBD2. This CDR3 spans 15 amino acids. CDR1 and CDR2 from the germline V gene are MNHEY and SVGEGT. V was pared by 2 bases and J by 4 bases, with 2 bases of the junction left unmatched. The CDR3 sequence: CASSYIAGGYNEQFF. The CDR3 DNA sequence: TGTGCCAGCAGTTACATAGCGGGAGGATACAATGAGCAGTTCTTC.